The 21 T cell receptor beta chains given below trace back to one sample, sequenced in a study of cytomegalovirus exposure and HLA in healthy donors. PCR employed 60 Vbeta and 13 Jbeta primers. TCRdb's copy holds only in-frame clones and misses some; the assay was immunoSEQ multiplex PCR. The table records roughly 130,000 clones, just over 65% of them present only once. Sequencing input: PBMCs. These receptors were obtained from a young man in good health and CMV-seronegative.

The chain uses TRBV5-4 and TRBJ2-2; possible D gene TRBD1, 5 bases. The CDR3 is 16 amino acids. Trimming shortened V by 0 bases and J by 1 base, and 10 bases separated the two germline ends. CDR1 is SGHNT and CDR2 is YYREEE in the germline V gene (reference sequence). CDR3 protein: CASSLEMGLNTGELFF. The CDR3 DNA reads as TGTGCCAGCAGCTTGGAAATGGGGCTGAACACCGGGGAGCTGTTTTTT.

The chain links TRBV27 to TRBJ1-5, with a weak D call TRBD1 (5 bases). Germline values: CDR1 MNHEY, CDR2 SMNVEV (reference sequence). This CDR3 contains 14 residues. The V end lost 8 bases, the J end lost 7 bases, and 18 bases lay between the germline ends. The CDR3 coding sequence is TGTGCCAGCTCGTTTGAAGCCCGGGGGCAGCCCCAGCATTTT. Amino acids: CASSFEARGQPQHF.

CDR3 in amino acids: CASSDTGLAGDEQFF. As DNA, the CDR3 is TGCGCCAGCAGTGACACGGGACTAGCGGGAGATGAGCAGTTCTTC. J is TRBJ2-1 and V is TRBV10-1, with 14 bases that match TRBD2. Germline CDR1 and CDR2: WNHNN and SYGVQD (reference sequence). The V gene end was trimmed by 3 bases and the J gene end by 8 bases; junction bases not matched to a gene: 3. CDR3 size: 15 residues.

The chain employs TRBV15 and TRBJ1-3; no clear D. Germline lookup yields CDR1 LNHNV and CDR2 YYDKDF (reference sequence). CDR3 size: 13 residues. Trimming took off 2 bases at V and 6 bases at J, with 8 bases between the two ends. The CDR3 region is CATSRSRENTIYF. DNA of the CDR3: TGTGCCACCAGCAGAAGCCGTGAAAACACCATATATTTT. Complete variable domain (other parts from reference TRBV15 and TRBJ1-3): DAMVIQNPRYQVTQFGKPVTLSCSQTLNHNVMYWYQQKSSQAPKLLFHYYDKDFNNEADTPDNFQSRRPNTSFCFLDIRSPGLGDTAMYLCATSRSRENTIYFGEGSWLTVV.

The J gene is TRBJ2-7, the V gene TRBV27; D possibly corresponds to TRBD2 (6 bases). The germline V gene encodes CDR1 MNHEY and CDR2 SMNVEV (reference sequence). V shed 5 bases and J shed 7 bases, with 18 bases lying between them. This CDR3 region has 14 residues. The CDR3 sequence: CASSLRDLRGEQYF. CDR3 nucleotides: TGTGCCAGCAGTCTCCGGGACCTGCGGGGAGAGCAGTACTTC.

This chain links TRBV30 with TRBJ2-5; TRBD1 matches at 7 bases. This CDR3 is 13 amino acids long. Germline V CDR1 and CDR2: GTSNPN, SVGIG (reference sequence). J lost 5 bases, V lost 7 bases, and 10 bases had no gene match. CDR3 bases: TGTGCCTCAAGGACAGGCGCTCCTGAGACCCAGTACTTC. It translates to CASRTGAPETQYF.

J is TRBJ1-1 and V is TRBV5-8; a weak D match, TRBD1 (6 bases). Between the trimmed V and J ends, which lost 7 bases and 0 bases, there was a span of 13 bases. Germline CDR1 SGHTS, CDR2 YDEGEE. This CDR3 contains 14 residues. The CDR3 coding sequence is TGTGCCAGCGAACGGGGACAAGTGAACACTGAAGCTTTCTTT. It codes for CASERGQVNTEAFF.

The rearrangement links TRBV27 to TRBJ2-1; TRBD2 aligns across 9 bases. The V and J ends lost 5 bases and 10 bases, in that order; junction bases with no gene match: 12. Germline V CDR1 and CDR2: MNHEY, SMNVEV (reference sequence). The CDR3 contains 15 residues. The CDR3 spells CASSTLAGGPREQFF. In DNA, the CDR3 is TGTGCCAGCAGTACCTTGGCGGGAGGGCCGAGGGAGCAGTTCTTC.

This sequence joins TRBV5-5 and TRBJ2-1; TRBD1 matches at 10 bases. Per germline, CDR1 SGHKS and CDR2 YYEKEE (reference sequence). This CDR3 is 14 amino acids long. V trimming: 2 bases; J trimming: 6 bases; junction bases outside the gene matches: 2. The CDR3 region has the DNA TGTGCCAGCAGCTTTGGGACAGGGGTCAATGAGCAGTTCTTC. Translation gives CASSFGTGVNEQFF.

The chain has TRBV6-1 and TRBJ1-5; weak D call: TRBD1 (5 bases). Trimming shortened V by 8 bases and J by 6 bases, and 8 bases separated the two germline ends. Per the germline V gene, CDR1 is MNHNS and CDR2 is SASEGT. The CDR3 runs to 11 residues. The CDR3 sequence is CASGGVQPQHF. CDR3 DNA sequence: TGTGCCAGCGGGGGGGTTCAGCCCCAGCATTTT.

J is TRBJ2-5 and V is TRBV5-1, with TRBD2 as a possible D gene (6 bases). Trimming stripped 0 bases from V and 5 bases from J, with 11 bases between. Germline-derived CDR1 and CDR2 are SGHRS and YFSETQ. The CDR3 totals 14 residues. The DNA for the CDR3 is TGCGCCAGCAGCTTGGCCGCGGGACGTGAGACCCAGTACTTC. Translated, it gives CASSLAAGRETQYF.

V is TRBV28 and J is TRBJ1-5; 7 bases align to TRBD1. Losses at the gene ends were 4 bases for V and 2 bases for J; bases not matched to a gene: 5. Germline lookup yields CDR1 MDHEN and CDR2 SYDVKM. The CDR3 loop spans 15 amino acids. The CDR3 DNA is TGTGCCAGCAGTTCAGAGGGGGCCGGCAATCAGCCCCAGCATTTT. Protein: CASSSEGAGNQPQHF.

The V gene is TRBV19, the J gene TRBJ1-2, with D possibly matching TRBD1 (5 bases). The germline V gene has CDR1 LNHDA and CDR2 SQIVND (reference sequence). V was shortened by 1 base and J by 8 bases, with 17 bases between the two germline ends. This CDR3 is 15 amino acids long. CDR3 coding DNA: TGTGCCAGTAGTATAGCGGAGGGGCAGGGCCCAGGCTACACCTTC. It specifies CASSIAEGQGPGYTF. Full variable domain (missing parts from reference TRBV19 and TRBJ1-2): DGGITQSPKYLFRKEGQNVTLSCEQNLNHDAMYWYRQDPGQGLRLIYYSQIVNDFQKGDIAEGYSVSREKKESFPLTVTSAQKNPTAFYLCASSIAEGQGPGYTFGSGTRLTVV.

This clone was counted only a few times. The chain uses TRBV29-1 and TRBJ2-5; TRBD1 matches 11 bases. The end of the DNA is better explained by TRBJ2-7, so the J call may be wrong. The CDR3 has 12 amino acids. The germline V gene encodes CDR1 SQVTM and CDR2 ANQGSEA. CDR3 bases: TGCAGCGTAAGGACAGGGGGCGGCGAGCAGTACTTC. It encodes CSVRTGGGEQYF.

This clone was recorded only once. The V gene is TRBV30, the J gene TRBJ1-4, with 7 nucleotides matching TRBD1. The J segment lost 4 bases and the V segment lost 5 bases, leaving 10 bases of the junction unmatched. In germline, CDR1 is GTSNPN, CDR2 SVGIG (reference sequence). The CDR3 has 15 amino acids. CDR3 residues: CAWGTLGQLNEKLFF. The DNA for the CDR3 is TGTGCCTGGGGGACCTTGGGACAGCTTAATGAAAAACTGTTTTTT.

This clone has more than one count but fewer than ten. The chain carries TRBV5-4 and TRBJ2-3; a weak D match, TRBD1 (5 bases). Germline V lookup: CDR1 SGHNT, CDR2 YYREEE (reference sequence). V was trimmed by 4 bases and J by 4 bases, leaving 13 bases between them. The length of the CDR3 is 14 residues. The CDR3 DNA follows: TGTGCCAGCAGCCCAAGGATAGGGGCAGATACGCAGTATTTT. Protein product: CASSPRIGADTQYF.

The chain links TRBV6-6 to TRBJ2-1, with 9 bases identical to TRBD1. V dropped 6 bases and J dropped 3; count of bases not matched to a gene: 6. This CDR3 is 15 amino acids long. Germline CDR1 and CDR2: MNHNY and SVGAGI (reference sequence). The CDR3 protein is CASRGTGILYNEQFF. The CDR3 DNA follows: TGTGCCAGCAGGGGGACAGGGATCCTCTACAATGAGCAGTTCTTC.

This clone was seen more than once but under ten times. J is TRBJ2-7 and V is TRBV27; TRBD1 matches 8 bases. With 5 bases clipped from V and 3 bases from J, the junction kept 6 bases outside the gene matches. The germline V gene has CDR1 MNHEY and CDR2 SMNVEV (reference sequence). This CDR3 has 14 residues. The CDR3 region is CASSEVQGGYEQYF. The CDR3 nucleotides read TGTGCCAGCAGTGAGGTACAGGGGGGCTACGAGCAGTACTTC.

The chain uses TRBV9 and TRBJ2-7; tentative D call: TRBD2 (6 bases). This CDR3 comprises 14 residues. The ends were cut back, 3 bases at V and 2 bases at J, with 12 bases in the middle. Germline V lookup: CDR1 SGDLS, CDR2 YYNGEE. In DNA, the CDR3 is TGTGCCAGCAGCGGGGGCGGGGTCCCCTACGAGCAGTACTTC. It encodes CASSGGGVPYEQYF.

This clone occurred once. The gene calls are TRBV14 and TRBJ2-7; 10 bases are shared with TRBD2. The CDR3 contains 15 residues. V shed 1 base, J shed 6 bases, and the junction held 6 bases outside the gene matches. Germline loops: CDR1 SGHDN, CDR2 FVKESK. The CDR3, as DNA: TGTGCCAGCAGCCAAGGCAGGGCTAGCGGGAGCGAGCAGTACTTC. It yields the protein CASSQGRASGSEQYF. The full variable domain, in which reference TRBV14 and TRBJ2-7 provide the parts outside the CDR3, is EAGVTQFPSHSVIEKGQTVTLRCDPISGHDNLYWYRRVMGKEIKFLLHFVKESKQDESGMPNNRFLAERTGGTYSTLKVQPAELEDSGVYFCASSQGRASGSEQYFGPGTRLTVT.

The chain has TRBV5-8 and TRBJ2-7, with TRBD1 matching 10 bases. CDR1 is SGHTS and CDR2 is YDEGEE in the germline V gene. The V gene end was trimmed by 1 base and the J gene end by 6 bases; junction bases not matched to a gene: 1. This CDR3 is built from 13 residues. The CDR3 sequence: CASSLRTGGEQYF. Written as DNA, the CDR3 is TGTGCCAGCAGCTTGCGGACAGGGGGCGAGCAGTACTTC.